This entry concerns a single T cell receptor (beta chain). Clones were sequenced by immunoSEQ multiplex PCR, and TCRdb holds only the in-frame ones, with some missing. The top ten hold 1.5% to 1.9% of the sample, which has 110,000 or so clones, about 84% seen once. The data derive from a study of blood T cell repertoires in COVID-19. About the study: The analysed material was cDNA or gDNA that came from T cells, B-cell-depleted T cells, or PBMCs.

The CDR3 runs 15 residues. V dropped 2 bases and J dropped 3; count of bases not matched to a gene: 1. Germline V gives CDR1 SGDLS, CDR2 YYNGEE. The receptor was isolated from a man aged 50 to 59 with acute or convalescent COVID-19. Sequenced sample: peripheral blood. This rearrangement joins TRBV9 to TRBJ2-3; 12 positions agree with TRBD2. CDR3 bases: TGTGCCAGCAGCGTTACTAGCGGGGGGACAGATACGCAGTATTTT. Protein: CASSVTSGGTDTQYF.